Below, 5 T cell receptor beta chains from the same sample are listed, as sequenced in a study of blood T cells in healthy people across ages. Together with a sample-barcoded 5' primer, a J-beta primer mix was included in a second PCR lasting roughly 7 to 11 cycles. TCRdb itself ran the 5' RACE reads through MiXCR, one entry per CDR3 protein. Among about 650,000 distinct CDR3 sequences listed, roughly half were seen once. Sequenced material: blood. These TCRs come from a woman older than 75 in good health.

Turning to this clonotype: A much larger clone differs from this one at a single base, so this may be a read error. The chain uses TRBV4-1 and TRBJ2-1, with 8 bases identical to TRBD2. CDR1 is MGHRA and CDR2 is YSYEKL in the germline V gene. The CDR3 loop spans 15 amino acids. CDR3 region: CAGSHETSAYNEQFF. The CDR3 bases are TGCGCCGGCAGCCATGAGACTAGCGCCTACAATGAGCAGTTCTTC.

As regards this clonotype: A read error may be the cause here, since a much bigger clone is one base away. CDR3 in amino acids: CASSHPLSGFTATQYF. The CDR3 region has the DNA TGTGCCAGCAGCCATCCCCTTAGCGGATTCACAGCTACGCAGTATTTT. The J gene is TRBJ2-3, the V gene TRBV3-1; a possible D gene is TRBD2 (6 bases). In germline, CDR1 is LGHDT, CDR2 YNNKEL (reference sequence). This CDR3 is 16 amino acids long.

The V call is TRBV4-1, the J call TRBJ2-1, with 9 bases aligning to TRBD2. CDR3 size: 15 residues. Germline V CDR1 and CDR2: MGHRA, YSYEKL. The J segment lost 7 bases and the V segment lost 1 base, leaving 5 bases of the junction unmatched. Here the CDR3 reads CASSQVLAGRNEQFF. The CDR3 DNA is TGCGCCAGCAGCCAAGTACTAGCGGGCCGGAATGAGCAGTTCTTC.

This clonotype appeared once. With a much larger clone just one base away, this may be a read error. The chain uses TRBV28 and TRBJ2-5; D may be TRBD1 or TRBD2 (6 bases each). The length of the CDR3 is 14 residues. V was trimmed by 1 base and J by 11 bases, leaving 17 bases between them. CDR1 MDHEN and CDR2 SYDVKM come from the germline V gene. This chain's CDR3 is CASSLFPGDNEQYF. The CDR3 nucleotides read TGTGCCAGCAGTTTATTTCCGGGGGACAATGAGCAGTACTTC. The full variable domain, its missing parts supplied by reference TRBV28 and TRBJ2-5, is DVKVTQSSRYLVKRTGEKVFLECVQDMDHENMFWYRQDPGLGLRLIYFSYDVKMKEKGDIPEGYSVSREKKERFSLILESASTNQTSMYLCASSLFPGDNEQYFGPGTRLLVL.

The CDR3 is CASSLLGRGRGQPQHF. As DNA, the CDR3 is TGTGCCAGCAGTTTGTTAGGCAGGGGGCGCGGGCAGCCCCAGCATTTT. V usage is TRBV27 and J usage is TRBJ1-5, with TRBD1 identical over 8 bases. The CDR3 spans 16 residues. Germline CDR1 reads MNHEY; CDR2 reads SMNVEV (reference sequence). The ends lost 3 bases at V and 7 bases at J; junction bases unmatched: 11.